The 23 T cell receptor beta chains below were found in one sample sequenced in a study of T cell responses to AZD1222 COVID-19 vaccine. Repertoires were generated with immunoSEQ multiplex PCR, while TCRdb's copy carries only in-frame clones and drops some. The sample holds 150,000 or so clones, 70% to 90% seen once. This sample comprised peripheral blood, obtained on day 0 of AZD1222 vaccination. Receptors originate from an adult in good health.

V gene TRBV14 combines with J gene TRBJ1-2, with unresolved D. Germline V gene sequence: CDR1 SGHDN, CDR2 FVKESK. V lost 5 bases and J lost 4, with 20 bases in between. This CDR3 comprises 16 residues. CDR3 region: CASSVSSSAEIYGYTF. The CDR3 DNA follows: TGTGCCAGCAGCGTCAGTTCCTCCGCTGAAATCTATGGCTACACCTTC.

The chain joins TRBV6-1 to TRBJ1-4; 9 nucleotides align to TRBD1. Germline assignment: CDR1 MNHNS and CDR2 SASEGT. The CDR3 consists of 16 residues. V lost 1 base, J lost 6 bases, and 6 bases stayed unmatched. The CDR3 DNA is TGTGCCAGCAGTGAAGGACAGGGGGTTTTGCATGAAAAACTGTTTTTT. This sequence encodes CASSEGQGVLHEKLFF.

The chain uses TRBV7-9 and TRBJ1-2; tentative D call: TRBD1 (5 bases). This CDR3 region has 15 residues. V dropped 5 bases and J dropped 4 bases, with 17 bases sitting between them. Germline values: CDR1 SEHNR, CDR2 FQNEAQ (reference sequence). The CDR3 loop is CASSPRESGLYGYTF. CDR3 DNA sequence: TGTGCCAGCAGCCCCAGGGAGTCGGGGCTCTATGGCTACACCTTC. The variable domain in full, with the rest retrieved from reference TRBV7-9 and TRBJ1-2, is DTGVSQNPRHKITKRGQNVTFRCDPISEHNRLYWYRQTLGQGPEFLTYFQNEAQLEKSRLLSDRFSAERPKGSFSTLEIQRTEQGDSAMYLCASSPRESGLYGYTFGSGTRLTVV.

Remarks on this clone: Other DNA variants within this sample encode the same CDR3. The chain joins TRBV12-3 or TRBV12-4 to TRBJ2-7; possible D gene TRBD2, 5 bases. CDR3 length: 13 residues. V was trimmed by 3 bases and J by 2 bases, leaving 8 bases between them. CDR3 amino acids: CASSFRGPYEQYF. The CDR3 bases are TGTGCCAGCAGTTTCCGGGGTCCCTACGAGCAGTACTTC.

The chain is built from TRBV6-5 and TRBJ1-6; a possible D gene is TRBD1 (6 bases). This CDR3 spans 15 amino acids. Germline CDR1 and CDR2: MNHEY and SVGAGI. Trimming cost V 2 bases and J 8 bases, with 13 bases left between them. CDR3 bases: TGTGCCAGCAGTTACCCACAGGGCTACGATTCACCCCTCCACTTT. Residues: CASSYPQGYDSPLHF.

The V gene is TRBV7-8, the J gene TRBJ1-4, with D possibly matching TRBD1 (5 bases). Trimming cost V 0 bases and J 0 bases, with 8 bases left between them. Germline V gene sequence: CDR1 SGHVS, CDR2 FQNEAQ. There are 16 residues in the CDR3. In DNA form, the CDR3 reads TGTGCCAGCAGCTTAGCACCCAGGGCAACTAATGAAAAACTGTTTTTT. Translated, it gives CASSLAPRATNEKLFF.

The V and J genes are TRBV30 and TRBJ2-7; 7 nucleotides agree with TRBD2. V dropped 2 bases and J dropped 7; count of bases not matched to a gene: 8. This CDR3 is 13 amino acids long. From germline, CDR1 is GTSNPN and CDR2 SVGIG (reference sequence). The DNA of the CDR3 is TGTGCCTGGAGTCCGGCGGGAGTAGGGGAGCAGTACTTC. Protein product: CAWSPAGVGEQYF.

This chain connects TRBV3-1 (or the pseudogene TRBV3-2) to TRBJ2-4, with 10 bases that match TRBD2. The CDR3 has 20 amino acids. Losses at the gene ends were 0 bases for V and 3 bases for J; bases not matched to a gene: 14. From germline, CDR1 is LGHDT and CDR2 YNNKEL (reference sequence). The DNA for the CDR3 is TGTGCCAGCAGCCAAGAAGTTAGCGGGAGGAGGGGGGCAGGCAAAAACATTCAGTACTTC. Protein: CASSQEVSGRRGAGKNIQYF.

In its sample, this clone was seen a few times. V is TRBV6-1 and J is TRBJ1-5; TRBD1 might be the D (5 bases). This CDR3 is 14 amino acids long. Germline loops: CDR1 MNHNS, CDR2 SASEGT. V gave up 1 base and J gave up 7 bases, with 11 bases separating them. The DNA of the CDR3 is TGTGCCAGCAGTGAAGGGGCGGGGCGGCAGCCCCAGCATTTT. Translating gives CASSEGAGRQPQHF.

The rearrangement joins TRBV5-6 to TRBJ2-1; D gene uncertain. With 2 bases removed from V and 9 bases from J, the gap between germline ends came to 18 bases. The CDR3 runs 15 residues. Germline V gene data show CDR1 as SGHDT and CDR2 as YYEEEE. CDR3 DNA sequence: TGTGCCAGCAGCTTTCGGCCCCCCTACGGCGTTGAGCAGTTCTTC. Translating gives CASSFRPPYGVEQFF.

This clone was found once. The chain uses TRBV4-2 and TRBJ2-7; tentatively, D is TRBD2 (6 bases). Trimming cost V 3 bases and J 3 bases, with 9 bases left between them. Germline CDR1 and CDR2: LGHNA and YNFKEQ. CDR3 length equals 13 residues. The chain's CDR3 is CASSHPTSYEQYF. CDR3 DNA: TGTGCCAGCAGCCACCCGACTAGCTACGAGCAGTACTTC.

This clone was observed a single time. The chain's CDR3 is CSARGEQFF. The CDR3 coding sequence is TGCAGTGCGCGGGGAGAGCAGTTCTTC. The chain links TRBV20-1 to TRBJ2-1, with D perhaps matching TRBD2 (6 bases). The germline V gene has CDR1 DFQATT and CDR2 SNEGSKA (reference sequence). The CDR3 runs to 9 residues. V lost 6 bases and J lost 10, with 7 bases in between.

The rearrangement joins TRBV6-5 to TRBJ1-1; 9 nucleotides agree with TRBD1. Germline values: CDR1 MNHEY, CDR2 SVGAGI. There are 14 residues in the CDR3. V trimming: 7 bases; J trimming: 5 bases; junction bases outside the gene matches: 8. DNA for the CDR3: TGTGCCAGCACCGGGACAGGGAGAGGAACTGAAGCTTTCTTT. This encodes CASTGTGRGTEAFF.

CDR3 region: CASSPWTVSYEQYF. The CDR3 DNA sequence: TGTGCCAGCAGCCCCTGGACAGTCTCCTACGAGCAGTACTTC. This chain uses TRBV11-1 with TRBJ2-7; D may be TRBD1 (6 bases). V was shortened by 5 bases and J by 0 bases, with 11 bases between the two germline ends. CDR3 length: 14 amino acids. The germline V gene has CDR1 SGHAT and CDR2 FQDESV (reference sequence).

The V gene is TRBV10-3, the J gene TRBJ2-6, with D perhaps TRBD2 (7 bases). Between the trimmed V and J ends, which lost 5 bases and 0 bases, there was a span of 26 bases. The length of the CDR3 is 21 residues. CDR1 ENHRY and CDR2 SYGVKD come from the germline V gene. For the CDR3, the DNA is TGTGCCATCAGTCCTCATCAAGGGGGGGGCCACGAACACTCTGGGGCCAACGTCCTGACTTTC. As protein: CAISPHQGGGHEHSGANVLTF.

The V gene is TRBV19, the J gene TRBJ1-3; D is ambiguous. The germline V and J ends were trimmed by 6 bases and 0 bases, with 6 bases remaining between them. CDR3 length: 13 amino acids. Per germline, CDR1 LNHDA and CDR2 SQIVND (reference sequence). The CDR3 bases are TGTGCCAGTAGCCAAACCTCTGGAAACACCATATATTTT. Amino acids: CASSQTSGNTIYF.

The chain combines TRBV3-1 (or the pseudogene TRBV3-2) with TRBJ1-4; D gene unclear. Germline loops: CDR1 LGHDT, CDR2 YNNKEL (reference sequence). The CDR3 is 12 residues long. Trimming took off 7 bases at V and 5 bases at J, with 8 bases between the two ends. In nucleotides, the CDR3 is TGTGCCAGCACCACAGCAAATGAAAAACTGTTTTTT. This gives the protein CASTTANEKLFF.

In DNA form, the CDR3 reads TGTGCCAGCAGCTCCTTAGCGGGAGTGGGGACCGGGGAGCTGTTTTTT. Translation: CASSSLAGVGTGELFF. The chain carries TRBV5-8 and TRBJ2-2; 9 positions agree with TRBD2. V gave up 3 bases and J gave up 5 bases; unmatched junction bases: 8. In germline, CDR1 is SGHTS, CDR2 YDEGEE. This CDR3 contains 16 residues.

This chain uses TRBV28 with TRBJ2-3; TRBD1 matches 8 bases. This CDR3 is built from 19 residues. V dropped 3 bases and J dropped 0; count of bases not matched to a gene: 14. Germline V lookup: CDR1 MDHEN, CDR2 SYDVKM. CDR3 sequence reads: CASSFQAGGGLGSTDTQYF. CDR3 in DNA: TGTGCCAGCAGTTTTCAGGCAGGGGGCGGGCTTGGGAGCACAGATACGCAGTATTTT.

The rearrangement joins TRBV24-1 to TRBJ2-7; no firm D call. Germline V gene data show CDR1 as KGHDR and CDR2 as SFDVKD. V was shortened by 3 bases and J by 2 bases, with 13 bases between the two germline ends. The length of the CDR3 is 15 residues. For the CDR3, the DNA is TGTGCCACCAGTGATCCTGAAGCTCACCCCTACGAGCAGTACTTC. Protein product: CATSDPEAHPYEQYF.

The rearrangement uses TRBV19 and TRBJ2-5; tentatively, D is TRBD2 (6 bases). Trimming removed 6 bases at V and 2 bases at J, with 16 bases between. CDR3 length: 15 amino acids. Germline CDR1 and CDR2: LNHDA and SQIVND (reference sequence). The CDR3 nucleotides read TGTGCCAGTAGAGGGGTCGGGAGAGGTCAAGAGACCCAGTACTTC. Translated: CASRGVGRGQETQYF.

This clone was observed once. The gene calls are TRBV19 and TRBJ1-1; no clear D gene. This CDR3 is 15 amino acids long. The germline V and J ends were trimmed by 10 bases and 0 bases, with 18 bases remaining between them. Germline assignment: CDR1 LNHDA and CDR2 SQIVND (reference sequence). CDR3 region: CATDVTVRMNTEAFF. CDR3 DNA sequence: TGTGCCACCGATGTTACGGTTCGCATGAACACTGAAGCTTTCTTT.

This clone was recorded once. This CDR3 is CSASPGGNQPQHF. The CDR3, as DNA: TGCAGTGCTAGTCCCGGGGGCAATCAGCCCCAGCATTTT. The rearrangement joins TRBV20-1 to TRBJ1-5; D gene uncertain. CDR1 and CDR2 (germline): DFQATT, SNEGSKA (reference sequence). This CDR3 is 13 amino acids long. The V end was cut by 3 bases, the J end by 2 bases, with 8 bases between.